Below are 24 T cell receptor beta chains sequenced from a single sample in a study of T cells after posttransplantation cyclophosphamide (dated by TCRdb to the mid-2010s). The method was the immunoSEQ multiplex PCR assay. Entries here come from immuneACCESS through TCRdb and include only in-frame sequences with V and J called. Some clones fail to appear in such tables; in the studies checked, an unresolved V gene covers under half of the shortfall, and the cause of the remainder is unknown. In this sample the table shows roughly 35,000 clones, and no singletons are among them. The top ten constitute around 7% of the sample. Sequencing input: PBMCs. The receptors stem from a woman in her forties or fifties in good health and a related stem cell transplant donor.

The sample holds many counts of this clone. J is TRBJ1-3 and V is TRBV28, with D hard to call. This CDR3 spans 15 amino acids. Germline CDR1 and CDR2: MDHEN and SYDVKM. Trimming took 2 bases from V and 0 from J, leaving 8 bases between them. CDR3 protein: CASSLGAGSGNTIYF. CDR3 in DNA: TGTGCCAGCAGTTTAGGTGCAGGCTCTGGAAACACCATATATTTT.

This clone was counted ten times or more. The chain uses TRBV27 and TRBJ2-1, with 7 nucleotides matching TRBD1. The CDR3 is made up of 12 amino acids. Germline lookup yields CDR1 MNHEY and CDR2 SMNVEV (reference sequence). The ends lost 5 bases at V and 10 bases at J; junction bases unmatched: 5. The CDR3 region has the DNA TGTGCCAGCAGTCCGGACAGGAACGAGCAGTTCTTC. Amino acid sequence: CASSPDRNEQFF.

There are many counts of this clone. The chain joins TRBV12-3 or TRBV12-4 to TRBJ1-2, with 12 positions matching TRBD1. V was pared by 6 bases and J by 7 bases, with 12 bases of the junction left unmatched. This CDR3 region has 16 residues. The CDR3 region has the DNA TGTGCCAGCAGCCGGCGCGGGACAGGGGGCGCAGGTGGCTACACCTTC. Translated: CASSRRGTGGAGGYTF.

At least ten counts were recorded for this clone. This rearrangement joins TRBV28 to TRBJ2-7; 9 nucleotides line up with TRBD2. The CDR3 covers 17 residues. The junction had 17 bases not matched to a gene; V was cut back by 5 bases and J by 6 bases. The germline gives CDR1 MDHEN, CDR2 SYDVKM. CDR3 sequence (DNA): TGTGCCAGCAGTCCCCCGGGACTAGCCTCCGAAGGTGGCGAGCAGTACTTC. Amino acids: CASSPPGLASEGGEQYF.

This clone was seen ten or more times. The chain couples TRBV5-1 to TRBJ2-7; 10 nucleotides line up with TRBD2. V lost 4 bases, J lost 3 bases, and 10 bases stayed unmatched. From germline, CDR1 is SGHRS and CDR2 YFSETQ. CDR3 length: 16 residues. The CDR3 DNA reads TGCGCCAGCAGCCCCAGGACTAGCGGTTCGTTCTACGAGCAGTACTTC. Amino acid sequence: CASSPRTSGSFYEQYF.

This clone was detected many times. This chain uses TRBV12-3 or TRBV12-4 with TRBJ2-7, with 7 nucleotides matching TRBD1. The J segment lost 2 bases and the V segment lost 5 bases, leaving 3 bases of the junction unmatched. CDR3 length: 13 residues. The CDR3 region has the DNA TGTGCCAGCAGTCTCGACAGGGCCTACGAGCAGTACTTC. Translated, it gives CASSLDRAYEQYF.

In this sample, this clone turned up many times. V usage is TRBV28 and J usage is TRBJ2-7, with 8 bases matching TRBD1. Germline V gene sequence: CDR1 MDHEN, CDR2 SYDVKM. The junction had 14 bases not matched to a gene; V was cut back by 8 bases and J by 5 bases. The CDR3 covers 15 residues. CDR3 loop: CASSSPETGANEQYF. As DNA, the CDR3 is TGTGCCAGCTCTTCGCCCGAGACAGGGGCGAACGAGCAGTACTTC.

The sample holds many counts of this clone. J is TRBJ2-4 and V is TRBV2, with D hard to call. CDR1 SNHLY and CDR2 FYNNEI come from the germline V gene. The CDR3 consists of 15 residues. V shed 7 bases and J shed 0 bases, with 13 bases lying between them. The CDR3 nucleotides are TGTGCCAGCACCCGACCGACACCAGCCAAAAACATTCAGTACTTC. It is translated as CASTRPTPAKNIQYF.

This clone was picked up many times. The chain joins TRBV5-1 to TRBJ2-3, with TRBD2 as a possible D gene (6 bases). The V and J ends lost 0 bases and 3 bases respectively, with 14 bases between them. Germline-derived CDR1 and CDR2 are SGHRS and YFSETQ. This CDR3 has 16 residues. The CDR3 loop is CASSLAPGSGTDTQYF. CDR3 bases: TGCGCCAGCAGCTTGGCTCCCGGGAGCGGGACAGATACGCAGTATTTT.

This clone showed up many times. The chain joins TRBV5-1 to TRBJ1-2; 7 positions agree with TRBD1. The J segment lost 3 bases and the V segment lost 3 bases, leaving 2 bases of the junction unmatched. The CDR3 is made up of 13 amino acids. CDR1 SGHRS and CDR2 YFSETQ come from the germline V gene. The CDR3 is CASSSQGDYGYTF. CDR3 sequence (DNA): TGCGCCAGCAGCTCGCAGGGGGACTATGGCTACACCTTC.

This clone was recorded many times. The chain uses TRBV27 and TRBJ2-7; D is perhaps TRBD2 (6 bases). V was trimmed by 2 bases and J by 2 bases, leaving 16 bases between them. This CDR3 spans 16 amino acids. Germline V CDR1 and CDR2: MNHEY, SMNVEV (reference sequence). The CDR3 nucleotides read TGTGCCAGCAGTTTAACCCCTAGCGAGGTCGCCTACGAGCAGTACTTC. This gives the protein CASSLTPSEVAYEQYF.

This clone has at least ten counts. The rearrangement joins TRBV2 to TRBJ1-1, with D maybe TRBD1 (5 bases). CDR3 length: 14 residues. Germline CDR1 and CDR2: SNHLY and FYNNEI. The V gene lost 4 bases and the J gene lost 1 base, with 10 bases spanning the gap. Here the CDR3 reads CASSGGSPNTEAFF. CDR3 nucleotide sequence: TGTGCCAGCAGTGGGGGCAGCCCGAACACTGAAGCTTTCTTT.

The sample holds many counts of this clone. The rearrangement uses TRBV30 and TRBJ2-1; D may be TRBD2 (6 bases). Deletions cut 7 bases from V and 0 bases from J, with 10 bases between. The V gene's germline CDR1 is GTSNPN and CDR2 SVGIG (reference sequence). This CDR3 has 13 residues. The CDR3 spells CAYAGSSYNEQFF. The CDR3 bases are TGTGCCTATGCGGGGAGCTCCTACAATGAGCAGTTCTTC.

In this sample, this clone turned up many times. The chain carries TRBV5-1 and TRBJ1-2, with D tentatively TRBD1 (5 bases). The CDR3 covers 15 residues. With 0 bases removed from V and 0 bases from J, the gap between germline ends came to 9 bases. Germline assignment: CDR1 SGHRS and CDR2 YFSETQ. The CDR3 protein is CASSLAGRANYGYTF. In DNA, the CDR3 is TGCGCCAGCAGCTTGGCAGGGCGAGCTAACTATGGCTACACCTTC.

This clone was seen ten or more times. DNA of the CDR3: TGTGCCAGCAGCATCGCCTACTCGTACTCCTACGAGCAGTACTTC. Translated: CASSIAYSYSYEQYF. V is TRBV11-1 and J is TRBJ2-7, with unresolved D. Germline-derived CDR1 and CDR2 are SGHAT and FQDESV (reference sequence). Trimming cost V 5 bases and J 0 bases, with 14 bases left between them. The CDR3 contains 15 residues. Supplemented by reference TRBV11-1 and TRBJ2-7, the full variable domain reads EAEVAQSPRYKITEKSQAVAFWCDPISGHATLYWYRQILGQGPELLVQFQDESVVDDSQLPKDRFSAERLKGVDSTLKIQPAELGDSAMYLCASSIAYSYSYEQYFGPGTRLTVT.

This clone was seen at least ten times. The DNA for the CDR3 is TGTGCCAGCAGCCCGACCCTTAGCGGGAGGGCCGGAGAGACCCAGTACTTC. Translation: CASSPTLSGRAGETQYF. The chain combines TRBV5-4 with TRBJ2-5; 11 positions match TRBD2. The V gene end was trimmed by 4 bases and the J gene end by 4 bases; junction bases not matched to a gene: 12. Germline values: CDR1 SGHNT, CDR2 YYREEE (reference sequence). This CDR3 contains 17 residues.

In its sample, this clone was seen a few times. The CDR3 loop reads CASSAGLAAPYEQYF. In DNA form, the CDR3 reads TGTGCCAGCAGCGCCGGACTAGCGGCACCCTACGAGCAGTACTTC. This sequence joins TRBV9 and TRBJ2-7, with 10 positions matching TRBD2. CDR3 length equals 15 residues. V was clipped by 3 bases and J by 2 bases; unmatched bases: 5. Germline V lookup: CDR1 SGDLS, CDR2 YYNGEE.

This clone was detected many times. The J gene is TRBJ1-4, the V gene TRBV7-9, with 7 bases lining up with TRBD1. This CDR3 region has 15 residues. Germline values: CDR1 SEHNR, CDR2 FQNEAQ (reference sequence). V was pared by 3 bases and J by 5 bases, with 6 bases of the junction left unmatched. The CDR3 protein is CASSLAGQINEKLFF. The CDR3 DNA follows: TGTGCCAGCAGCTTGGCGGGACAGATAAATGAAAAACTGTTTTTT.

This clone was counted at least ten times. This chain uses TRBV7-2 with TRBJ2-1, with D perhaps matching TRBD1 (5 bases). The germline V gene has CDR1 SGHTA and CDR2 FQGNSA. V lost 3 bases to trimming and J lost 5 bases, with 11 bases between them. CDR3 size: 14 residues. CDR3 nucleotides: TGTGCCAGCAGCTTCAGGGCCGGTCACAATGAGCAGTTCTTC. Translation: CASSFRAGHNEQFF.

This clone was seen ten or more times. The chain links TRBV5-1 to TRBJ2-1; possibly TRBD2 for D (5 bases). V was trimmed by 1 base and J by 0 bases, leaving 14 bases between them. Germline V gene sequence: CDR1 SGHRS, CDR2 YFSETQ. The CDR3 is 17 amino acids. The CDR3 loop is CASSLMSGLSSYNEQFF. The CDR3 DNA is TGCGCCAGCAGCTTGATGTCCGGACTCTCCTCCTACAATGAGCAGTTCTTC.

This clone was observed at least ten times. The V call is TRBV27, the J call TRBJ2-1; 11 bases map to TRBD2. CDR3 length: 17 residues. With V trimmed by 5 bases and J by 5 bases, 11 bases remained unmatched. Germline V gene data show CDR1 as MNHEY and CDR2 as SMNVEV (reference sequence). CDR3 sequence (DNA): TGTGCCAGCAGTATTCCGATAGCGGGAGGGTGGAACAATGAGCAGTTCTTC. Protein sequence: CASSIPIAGGWNNEQFF.

A few counts support this clone. CDR3 protein: CATRFGGTQYF. The DNA for the CDR3 is TGTGCCACCAGGTTCGGTGGGACCCAGTACTTC. The J gene is TRBJ2-5, the V gene TRBV24-1, with D unresolved. This CDR3 comprises 11 residues. Looked up from germline, CDR1 is KGHDR and CDR2 is SFDVKD. Trimming cost V 7 bases and J 7 bases, with 9 bases left between them.

V usage is TRBV5-1 and J usage is TRBJ2-3; no clear D gene. CDR1 is SGHRS, CDR2 YFSETQ, per germline. The CDR3 is 14 residues long. Deletions cut 5 bases from V and 0 bases from J, with 10 bases between. CDR3 nucleotide sequence: TGCGCCAGCAGATCAGAACCGAGCACAGATACGCAGTATTTT. This translates into CASRSEPSTDTQYF.

This chain links TRBV29-1 with TRBJ2-7; TRBD2 aligns across 8 bases. In germline, CDR1 is SQVTM, CDR2 ANQGSEA. The CDR3 has 13 residues. J lost 2 bases, V lost 4 bases, and 4 bases had no gene match. Here the CDR3 reads CSVGTSGAYEQYF. The CDR3 DNA is TGCAGCGTTGGAACTAGCGGTGCCTACGAGCAGTACTTC.